These 29 T cell receptor beta chains came from one sample sequenced in a study of technical replicates of blood from a handful of donors. Produced via immunoSEQ multiplex PCR; TCRdb's table is partial and in-frame only. Among 85,000 to 100,000 clones listed, 95% were seen once. The sample consisted of T cells isolated from PBMCs. These TCRs come from a human donor in good health.

About this clone: A read error may account for a junction end that differs from germline. The same CDR3 also results from other DNA sequences found in this sample. The chain employs TRBV10-3 and TRBJ1-2, with 10 bases that match TRBD1. Germline-derived CDR1 and CDR2 are ENHRY and SYGVKD. The length of the CDR3 is 13 residues. The CDR3: CAIRRDRGDGYTF. The DNA of the CDR3 is TGCGCCATCAGGCGGGACAGGGGTGATGGCTACACCTTC.

The CDR3 DNA is TGTGCCAGCAGTATTAACTACGAGCAGTACTTC. Protein product: CASSINYEQYF. This rearrangement joins TRBV6-1 to TRBJ2-7; unclear D gene. Germline V gene lookup returns CDR1 MNHNS and CDR2 SASEGT. V was pared by 5 bases and J by 3 bases, with 5 bases between. The CDR3 covers 11 residues.

The chain uses TRBV7-6 and TRBJ2-7; tentatively, D is TRBD1 (5 bases). Trimming pared 5 bases from V and 7 bases from J, leaving 18 bases between. Germline V gives CDR1 SGHVS, CDR2 FNYEAQ. CDR3 length: 14 residues. The CDR3 sequence: CASSQARGSEEQYF. CDR3 DNA sequence: TGTGCCAGCAGCCAGGCTAGGGGATCGGAGGAGCAGTACTTC. Full variable domain (rest looked up from reference TRBV7-6 and TRBJ2-7): GAGVSQSPRYKVTKRGQDVALRCDPISGHVSLYWYRQALGQGPEFLTYFNYEAQQDKSGLPNDRFSAERPEGSISTLTIQRTEQRDSAMYRCASSQARGSEEQYFGPGTRLTVT.

The rearrangement joins TRBV5-4 to TRBJ1-1; D gene uncertain. Germline values: CDR1 SGHNT, CDR2 YYREEE (reference sequence). V was cut by 4 bases and J by 1 base, with 11 bases left in between. The CDR3 contains 14 residues. The CDR3 here is CASSPTSGNTEAFF. CDR3 bases: TGTGCCAGCAGCCCAACCTCAGGGAACACTGAAGCTTTCTTT.

The chain joins TRBV19 to TRBJ2-1; TRBD1 is a possible D gene (5 bases). The CDR3 runs to 15 residues. CDR1 is LNHDA, CDR2 SQIVND, per germline (reference sequence). Trimming cost V 0 bases and J 4 bases, with 10 bases left between them. CDR3 nucleotides: TGTGCCAGTAGTATAGAGCACAGGAATTACAATGAGCAGTTCTTC. Protein product: CASSIEHRNYNEQFF. The full variable domain, its missing parts supplied by reference TRBV19 and TRBJ2-1, is DGGITQSPKYLFRKEGQNVTLSCEQNLNHDAMYWYRQDPGQGLRLIYYSQIVNDFQKGDIAEGYSVSREKKESFPLTVTSAQKNPTAFYLCASSIEHRNYNEQFFGPGTRLTVL.

The genes are TRBV5-1 and TRBJ2-2; 7 bases are a match to TRBD1. The CDR3 length is 16 residues. V lost 2 bases to trimming and J lost 4 bases; unmatched junction nucleotides: 8. The germline CDR1 and CDR2 sequences are SGHRS and YFSETQ. The CDR3 coding sequence is TGCGCCAGCAGCTTAGAGGGACAGCCGATCACCGGGGAGCTGTTTTTT. Translated, it gives CASSLEGQPITGELFF.

V is TRBV5-1 and J is TRBJ2-6; TRBD1 matches at 10 bases. Germline loops: CDR1 SGHRS, CDR2 YFSETQ. J gave up 0 bases and V 3 bases, and 6 bases lay outside the gene matches. CDR3 length: 18 amino acids. CDR3 nucleotides: TGCGCCAGCAGCTCCTCCGGGACAGGGGTCTCTGGGGCCAACGTCCTGACTTTC. This gives the protein CASSSSGTGVSGANVLTF.

The rearrangement uses TRBV15 and TRBJ2-5; possible D gene TRBD2, 6 bases. Per germline, CDR1 LNHNV and CDR2 YYDKDF (reference sequence). This CDR3 has 15 residues. Trimming left V 0 bases short and J 5 bases short, with 13 bases between. The CDR3 is CATSRDGTEGETQYF. CDR3 DNA sequence: TGTGCCACCAGCAGAGATGGGACTGAGGGGGAGACCCAGTACTTC.

This clone was observed a single time. The chain combines TRBV5-4 with TRBJ1-1; weak D call: TRBD1 (6 bases). CDR3 length: 15 residues. Trimming cost V 3 bases and J 7 bases, with 19 bases left between them. CDR1 and CDR2 (germline): SGHNT, YYREEE (reference sequence). Here the CDR3 reads CASSSKDSLDGEAFF. The CDR3 coding sequence is TGTGCCAGCAGCTCAAAGGACAGTTTGGATGGTGAAGCTTTCTTT.

The chain combines TRBV7-9 with TRBJ2-1, with TRBD1 matching 8 bases. The CDR3 is 15 amino acids. V gave up 4 bases and J gave up 4 bases; unmatched junction bases: 6. Per the germline V gene, CDR1 is SEHNR and CDR2 is FQNEAQ (reference sequence). The CDR3 DNA sequence: TGTGCCAGCAGCTCCCGGGACAGGTTATACAATGAGCAGTTCTTC. Translated, it gives CASSSRDRLYNEQFF.

V is TRBV5-1 and J is TRBJ2-3, with 8 bases identical to TRBD1. Germline-derived CDR1 and CDR2 are SGHRS and YFSETQ. The V segment lost 4 bases and the J segment 5 bases; nucleotides outside the gene matches: 6. The CDR3 covers 14 residues. CDR3 DNA sequence: TGCGCCAGCAGCCTGGGACAGGTTGTAGATACGCAGTATTTT. Translating gives CASSLGQVVDTQYF.

V usage is TRBV5-4 and J usage is TRBJ2-3, with D perhaps matching TRBD2 (6 bases). The CDR3 is 14 residues long. V was cut by 1 base and J by 3 bases, with 9 bases left in between. In germline, CDR1 is SGHNT, CDR2 YYREEE (reference sequence). Here the CDR3 reads CASSLIAVTDTQYF. As DNA, the CDR3 is TGTGCCAGCAGCTTGATAGCGGTGACAGATACGCAGTATTTT.

The rearrangement joins TRBV11-3 to TRBJ2-7, with 13 bases fitting TRBD2. V gave up 3 bases and J gave up 6 bases; unmatched junction bases: 5. The CDR3 is 15 amino acids. Germline loops: CDR1 SGHNT, CDR2 YENEEA. DNA of the CDR3: TGTGCCAGCAGCTTCGGACTAGCGGGAGTTAGCGAGCAGTACTTC. Protein: CASSFGLAGVSEQYF.

The CDR3 is CASSPRGKETQYF. CDR3 bases: TGTGCCAGCAGCCCTCGGGGGAAAGAGACCCAGTACTTC. This rearrangement joins TRBV28 to TRBJ2-5, with D perhaps TRBD2 (6 bases). V was trimmed by 6 bases and J by 3 bases, leaving 11 bases between them. CDR1 and CDR2 (germline): MDHEN, SYDVKM. This CDR3 has 13 amino acids. Based on the CDR3 plus reference TRBV28 and TRBJ2-5, the full variable domain is DVKVTQSSRYLVKRTGEKVFLECVQDMDHENMFWYRQDPGLGLRLIYFSYDVKMKEKGDIPEGYSVSREKKERFSLILESASTNQTSMYLCASSPRGKETQYFGPGTRLLVL.

This clone was observed a single time. The chain uses TRBV5-1 and TRBJ1-1; D unresolved. Trimming took off 0 bases at V and 1 base at J, with 10 bases between the two ends. Per germline, CDR1 SGHRS and CDR2 YFSETQ. There are 15 residues in the CDR3. CDR3 DNA sequence: TGCGCCAGCAGCTTGGGGTTCGGGGAGAACACTGAAGCTTTCTTT. Its protein is CASSLGFGENTEAFF.

The chain combines TRBV11-1 with TRBJ1-6; 7 nucleotides align to TRBD1. V lost 5 bases, J lost 9 bases, and 7 bases stayed unmatched. CDR3 size: 14 residues. From germline, CDR1 is SGHAT and CDR2 FQDESV (reference sequence). The CDR3 sequence: CASSLDRVVSPLHF. The CDR3 nucleotides are TGTGCCAGCAGCCTCGACAGGGTGGTTTCACCCCTCCACTTT.

The rearrangement joins TRBV7-4 to TRBJ1-3; a possible D gene is TRBD1 (5 bases). The CDR3 is 18 residues long. The V end was cut by 2 bases, the J end by 0 bases, with 17 bases between. Germline V lookup: CDR1 SGHVT, CDR2 SQSDAQ. The CDR3 nucleotides read TGTGCCAGCAGCTTATCGGTCAGGGCTTTGCTCTCTGGAAACACCATATATTTT. Protein: CASSLSVRALLSGNTIYF.

Here the CDR3 reads CASSLFPQLSYNEQFF. The CDR3 nucleotides read TGTGCCAGCAGTTTATTCCCACAGCTTTCCTACAATGAGCAGTTCTTC. This sequence joins TRBV27 and TRBJ2-1; D is ambiguous. Germline V CDR1 and CDR2: MNHEY, SMNVEV (reference sequence). With 1 base removed from V and 1 base from J, the gap between germline ends came to 11 bases. The CDR3 spans 16 residues.

The genes are TRBV14 and TRBJ2-4, with a possible D match to TRBD1 (5 bases). Germline lookup yields CDR1 SGHDN and CDR2 FVKESK. V was pared by 2 bases and J by 9 bases, with 8 bases between. This CDR3 contains 12 residues. The CDR3 nucleotides are TGTGCCAGCAGCCAACAGGGCGCCATTCAGTACTTC. This sequence encodes CASSQQGAIQYF. Filled out from reference TRBV14 and TRBJ2-4, the complete variable domain reads EAGVTQFPSHSVIEKGQTVTLRCDPISGHDNLYWYRRVMGKEIKFLLHFVKESKQDESGMPNNRFLAERTGGTYSTLKVQPAELEDSGVYFCASSQQGAIQYFGAGTRLSVL.

The V gene is TRBV28, the J gene TRBJ2-7, with 13 bases identical to TRBD2. The CDR3 has 21 residues. Germline assignment: CDR1 MDHEN and CDR2 SYDVKM. V lost 3 bases to trimming and J lost 4 bases; unmatched junction nucleotides: 21. The CDR3 region is CASSLLGLGGTSGRASYEQYF. The CDR3 DNA sequence: TGTGCCAGCAGTTTGCTGGGGTTGGGGGGTACTAGCGGGAGGGCCTCATACGAGCAGTACTTC.

The chain employs TRBV2 and TRBJ2-5; TRBD2 agrees at 13 bases. This CDR3 region has 19 residues. The V segment lost 5 bases and the J segment 3 bases; nucleotides outside the gene matches: 15. Per germline, CDR1 SNHLY and CDR2 FYNNEI. The CDR3 is CASSPGLAGAKGSKETQYF. CDR3 bases: TGTGCCAGCAGTCCCGGACTAGCGGGAGCCAAGGGGTCCAAAGAGACCCAGTACTTC.

The rearrangement links TRBV28 to TRBJ2-5; 9 bases agree with TRBD1. The V gene's germline CDR1 is MDHEN and CDR2 SYDVKM. V was clipped by 6 bases and J by 4 bases; unmatched bases: 9. This CDR3 is built from 15 residues. The CDR3 nucleotides are TGTGCCAGCAGCCCTGGGACAGGGATGGCAGAGACCCAGTACTTC. It encodes CASSPGTGMAETQYF.

The rearrangement uses TRBV27 and TRBJ1-4; 7 bases match TRBD1. CDR1 MNHEY and CDR2 SMNVEV come from the germline V gene (reference sequence). The J segment lost 4 bases and the V segment lost 3 bases, leaving 5 bases of the junction unmatched. CDR3 length: 15 residues. The CDR3 DNA sequence: TGTGCCAGCAGTTTGTCAGGACAGGTTAATGAAAAACTGTTTTTT. Protein product: CASSLSGQVNEKLFF.

The rearrangement joins TRBV9 to TRBJ2-5; 11 nucleotides line up with TRBD2. CDR1 SGDLS and CDR2 YYNGEE come from the germline V gene. The V gene end was trimmed by 0 bases and the J gene end by 1 base; junction bases not matched to a gene: 5. CDR3 length: 17 residues. The CDR3 reads CASSVAASGGIQETQYF. The DNA of the CDR3 is TGTGCCAGCAGCGTAGCGGCTAGCGGGGGGATCCAAGAGACCCAGTACTTC.

The gene calls are TRBV7-8 and TRBJ2-2, with D maybe TRBD2 (6 bases). Germline V lookup: CDR1 SGHVS, CDR2 FQNEAQ. CDR3 size: 14 residues. V lost 3 bases, J lost 6 bases, and 11 bases lay in between. CDR3 DNA: TGTGCCAGCAGCTTCCCCGGGGGACCCGGGGAGCTGTTTTTT. This translates into CASSFPGGPGELFF. Full variable domain (rest looked up from reference TRBV7-8 and TRBJ2-2): GAGVSQSPRYKVAKRGQDVALRCDPISGHVSLFWYQQALGQGPEFLTYFQNEAQLDKSGLPSDRFFAERPEGSVSTLKIQRTQQEDSAVYLCASSFPGGPGELFFGEGSRLTVL.

The genes are TRBV5-6 and TRBJ2-7; 9 nucleotides align to TRBD1. The germline V gene encodes CDR1 SGHDT and CDR2 YYEEEE. This CDR3 is built from 13 residues. Losses at the gene ends were 5 bases for V and 6 bases for J; bases not matched to a gene: 6. CDR3 sequence reads: CASRVTGGVEQYF. The CDR3 nucleotides read TGTGCCAGCAGAGTAACAGGGGGCGTCGAGCAGTACTTC.

This clone was counted a few times. This sequence joins TRBV29-1 and TRBJ1-1; D remains ambiguous. This CDR3 region has 13 residues. V was cut by 3 bases and J by 2 bases, with 10 bases left in between. Looked up from germline, CDR1 is SQVTM and CDR2 is ANQGSEA. In DNA, the CDR3 is TGCAGCGTTGACCCCCGGACTAACACTGAAGCTTTCTTT. It encodes CSVDPRTNTEAFF.

CDR3 bases: TGCAGCGTTGCTTCCCTAGCGGGATACAATGAGCAGTTCTTC. Translating it yields CSVASLAGYNEQFF. The V and J genes are TRBV29-1 and TRBJ2-1; the match to TRBD2 covers 9 bases. The CDR3 extends over 14 amino acids. Germline lookup yields CDR1 SQVTM and CDR2 ANQGSEA. V dropped 4 bases and J dropped 4; count of bases not matched to a gene: 5.

This chain connects TRBV4-1 to TRBJ1-1; no firm D call. The V and J ends lost 0 bases and 0 bases respectively, with 8 bases between them. The germline CDR1 and CDR2 sequences are MGHRA and YSYEKL. This CDR3 has 15 residues. The CDR3 region is CASSQDPGMNTEAFF. DNA for the CDR3: TGCGCCAGCAGCCAAGACCCGGGGATGAACACTGAAGCTTTCTTT.